Each of the 29 T cell receptor beta chains below was sequenced from the same sample in a study of control samples from healthy donors and cancer patients. Assay: immunoSEQ multiplex PCR; the TCRdb copy retains only in-frame clones and omits some. Among 100,000 to 150,000 clones listed, approximately 92% were seen once. The sample consisted of blood. The receptors stem from a man between 18 and 35 years old in good health.

In regard to this clone: The same CDR3 can be traced to other DNA sequences in this sample. The chain couples TRBV18 to TRBJ2-5; TRBD2 matches at 9 bases. Germline V gene data show CDR1 as KGHSH and CDR2 as LQKENI. Germline trimming cut 3 bases from V and 5 bases from J; bases unmatched to any gene: 4. The CDR3 runs to 14 residues. CDR3 sequence reads: CASSPETSGETQYF. The CDR3 DNA reads as TGTGCCAGCTCACCGGAAACTAGCGGGGAGACCCAGTACTTC.

The chain recombines TRBV6-5 with TRBJ2-3, with D unresolved. The germline CDR1 and CDR2 sequences are MNHEY and SVGAGI. The CDR3 loop spans 13 amino acids. Trimming pared 5 bases from V and 5 bases from J, leaving 11 bases between. The CDR3 sequence is CASSLSDLDTQYF. CDR3 sequence (DNA): TGTGCCAGCAGTCTGTCCGACTTAGATACGCAGTATTTT.

The chain employs TRBV18 and TRBJ2-3; tentatively, D is TRBD2 (5 bases). The CDR3 consists of 15 residues. Trimming shortened V by 3 bases and J by 0 bases, and 10 bases separated the two germline ends. The germline CDR1 and CDR2 sequences are KGHSH and LQKENI. The CDR3 is CASSPLALSTDTQYF. The CDR3 DNA reads TGTGCCAGCTCACCTTTAGCGCTGAGCACAGATACGCAGTATTTT.

The chain joins TRBV4-1 to TRBJ2-7; TRBD2 aligns across 15 bases. The V and J ends lost 4 bases and 9 bases, in that order; junction bases with no gene match: 4. There are 14 residues in the CDR3. Germline CDR1 MGHRA, CDR2 YSYEKL. CDR3 nucleotide sequence: TGCGCCAGCAGCCTGGGACTAGCGGGGGGATGGCAGTACTTC. Amino acids: CASSLGLAGGWQYF.

This rearrangement joins TRBV7-3 to TRBJ2-1, with 10 bases aligning to TRBD2. The CDR3 consists of 18 residues. The trim removed 0 bases at V and 6 bases at J, leaving 11 bases unmatched. Per the germline V gene, CDR1 is SGHTA and CDR2 is FQGTGA. DNA for the CDR3: TGTGCCAGCAGCTTAACCCCCGGCCTAGCGGGGGCGATCAATGAGCAGTTCTTC. This translates into CASSLTPGLAGAINEQFF.

The chain has TRBV6-5 and TRBJ1-2; D is possibly TRBD1 (6 bases). The CDR3 consists of 13 residues. Germline V gives CDR1 MNHEY, CDR2 SVGAGI. The V end lost 7 bases, the J end lost 5 bases, and 14 bases lay between the germline ends. The DNA for the CDR3 is TGTGCCAGCAATGTTAGGCAGGGGTATGGCTACACCTTC. Its translation: CASNVRQGYGYTF.

The chain couples TRBV12-5 to TRBJ2-7; the D call may be TRBD1 or TRBD2 (6 bases each). The CDR3 runs to 18 residues. CDR1 and CDR2 from the germline V gene are LGHNT and FRNRAP. Deletions cut 4 bases from V and 3 bases from J, with 25 bases between. CDR3 DNA sequence: TGTGCTAGTGGTTCCCCGGGGGCGCAAAATAATATAAACTACGAGCAGTACTTC. It translates to CASGSPGAQNNINYEQYF.

The J gene is TRBJ1-4, the V gene TRBV10-2, with D hard to call. Trimming left V 3 bases short and J 1 base short, with 6 bases between. The CDR3 is 14 amino acids. Germline lookup yields CDR1 WSHSY and CDR2 SAAADI. The chain's CDR3 is CASSDRGTNEKLFF. CDR3 DNA sequence: TGCGCCAGCAGTGATCGGGGAACTAATGAAAAACTGTTTTTT.

The chain links TRBV27 to TRBJ2-3, with 9 bases fitting TRBD2. The CDR3 length is 16 residues. From germline, CDR1 is MNHEY and CDR2 SMNVEV (reference sequence). The trim removed 5 bases at V and 10 bases at J, leaving 16 bases unmatched. The CDR3 sequence: CASSPKAGGALGSQYF. CDR3 bases: TGTGCCAGCAGTCCTAAAGCGGGGGGTGCTCTCGGGTCGCAGTATTTT.

The CDR3 sequence is CAGGLAMLNEQFF. CDR3 bases: TGTGCCGGCGGACTAGCGATGTTGAATGAGCAGTTCTTC. The chain is built from TRBV2 and TRBJ2-1, with 9 bases fitting TRBD2. This CDR3 region has 13 residues. V shed 11 bases and J 7 bases; nucleotides not matched to a gene: 9. Per germline, CDR1 SNHLY and CDR2 FYNNEI.

The chain recombines TRBV5-6 with TRBJ2-5; possible D gene TRBD2, 6 bases. Between the trimmed V and J ends, which lost 4 bases and 2 bases, there was a span of 9 bases. The CDR3 runs 13 residues. CDR1 and CDR2 from the germline V gene are SGHDT and YYEEEE. CDR3 sequence: CASSVGLQETQYF. The CDR3 coding sequence is TGTGCCAGCAGCGTGGGACTTCAAGAGACCCAGTACTTC.

This clone came up once. The genes are TRBV11-2 and TRBJ2-2, with 7 bases identical to TRBD2. This CDR3 spans 13 amino acids. Germline loops: CDR1 SGHAT, CDR2 FQNNGV. Trimming took 5 bases from V and 7 from J; bases not matched to a gene: 4. The CDR3 coding sequence is TGTGCCAGCAGCGAGGGACTAAGCGGGGAGCTGTTTTTT. Translated: CASSEGLSGELFF.

The genes are TRBV11-2 and TRBJ1-6; 9 positions agree with TRBD1. Per germline, CDR1 SGHAT and CDR2 FQNNGV. There are 15 residues in the CDR3. Trimming cost V 5 bases and J 4 bases; bases outside gene matches: 3. CDR3 in amino acids: CASSHDRGYNSPLHF. CDR3 sequence (DNA): TGTGCCAGCAGCCACGACAGGGGGTATAATTCACCCCTCCACTTT.

Only one count was recorded for this clone. The CDR3 sequence is CASQDRGRYGTDTQYF. The CDR3 DNA follows: TGTGCCAGCCAGGACAGGGGGCGTTATGGCACAGATACGCAGTATTTT. This chain links TRBV27 with TRBJ2-3; 11 bases line up with TRBD1. Germline V gene sequence: CDR1 MNHEY, CDR2 SMNVEV (reference sequence). The CDR3 loop spans 16 amino acids. V trimming: 8 bases; J trimming: 1 base; junction bases outside the gene matches: 8.

This clone was picked up a small number of times. Written as DNA, the CDR3 is TGTGCCAGCACCTACGGGGCCCCGAACACCGGGGAGCTGTTTTTT. Its protein product is CASTYGAPNTGELFF. The gene calls are TRBV7-9 and TRBJ2-2, with D perhaps being TRBD1 or TRBD2 (5 bases each). The V end lost 7 bases, the J end lost 0 bases, and 12 bases lay between the germline ends. Germline V gene sequence: CDR1 SEHNR, CDR2 FQNEAQ (reference sequence). The CDR3 spans 15 residues.

In nucleotides, the CDR3 is TGTGCTAGTGGTTCCTCAGGGGGCTTGGAGACCCAGTACTTC. Translating gives CASGSSGGLETQYF. The J gene is TRBJ2-5, the V gene TRBV12-5; 8 positions agree with TRBD1. V gave up 4 bases and J gave up 5 bases; unmatched junction bases: 6. This CDR3 is built from 14 residues. Germline V gene lookup returns CDR1 LGHNT and CDR2 FRNRAP.

The CDR3 loop is CASSYWGPMNEQFF. The DNA for the CDR3 is TGTGCCAGCAGTTACTGGGGCCCCATGAATGAGCAGTTCTTC. The chain employs TRBV6-2 or TRBV6-3 and TRBJ2-1, with D tentatively TRBD1 (5 bases). The germline CDR1 and CDR2 sequences are MNHEY and SVGEGT. The CDR3 length is 14 residues. The ends were cut back, 1 base at V and 7 bases at J, with 11 bases in the middle.

Only one count was recorded for this clone. The chain joins TRBV9 to TRBJ2-6, with TRBD1 matching 7 bases. The CDR3 extends over 15 amino acids. Looked up from germline, CDR1 is SGDLS and CDR2 is YYNGEE. Trimming cost V 9 bases and J 0 bases; bases outside gene matches: 6. This CDR3 reads CATRQGVSGANVLTF. DNA for the CDR3: TGTGCCACCCGACAGGGAGTCTCTGGGGCCAACGTCCTGACTTTC.

The chain is built from TRBV7-9 and TRBJ2-2, with D perhaps matching TRBD1 (6 bases). Trimming pared 2 bases from V and 6 bases from J, leaving 10 bases between. CDR1 is SEHNR, CDR2 FQNEAQ, per germline (reference sequence). The CDR3 runs 14 residues. CDR3 nucleotides: TGTGCCAGCAGCTTATTTCAGGGGCCCGGGGAGCTGTTTTTT. Translated, it gives CASSLFQGPGELFF.

The V call is TRBV6-5, the J call TRBJ2-3; no reliable D call. This CDR3 spans 15 amino acids. The germline CDR1 and CDR2 sequences are MNHEY and SVGAGI. V was pared by 2 bases and J by 6 bases, with 15 bases between. The CDR3 DNA reads as TGTGCCAGCAGTTACAAACGTCCGGGCCAGGATACGCAGTATTTT. This gives the protein CASSYKRPGQDTQYF.

As concerns this clone: With a much larger clone just one base away, this may be a read error. This chain uses TRBV2 with TRBJ1-1; D gene ambiguous. CDR1 SNHLY and CDR2 FYNNEI come from the germline V gene. Trimming removed 5 bases at V and 3 bases at J, with 10 bases between. The CDR3 has 13 residues. CDR3 in amino acids: CASSLGADTEAFF. CDR3 coding DNA: TGTGCCAGCAGTCTTGGAGCTGACACTGAAGCTTTCTTT.

V and J are TRBV19 and TRBJ1-6, with D uncertain. The CDR3 is 18 residues long. From germline, CDR1 is LNHDA and CDR2 SQIVND (reference sequence). Deletions cut 3 bases from V and 9 bases from J, with 24 bases between. The CDR3 is CASSIFAGSAGRPSPLHF. The CDR3 DNA reads as TGTGCCAGTAGTATTTTCGCGGGTTCGGCAGGCAGACCTTCACCCCTCCACTTT.

The rearrangement joins TRBV6-1 to TRBJ2-7; no definite D call. The length of the CDR3 is 17 residues. Trimming took off 1 base at V and 3 bases at J, with 19 bases between the two ends. Per germline, CDR1 MNHNS and CDR2 SASEGT. In DNA, the CDR3 is TGTGCCAGCAGTGAAGTTTGGGTGGCAGCGACGGGCTACGAGCAGTACTTC. Protein sequence: CASSEVWVAATGYEQYF.

This chain uses TRBV5-1 with TRBJ1-6; D uncertain. The CDR3 contains 18 residues. The germline CDR1 and CDR2 sequences are SGHRS and YFSETQ. V lost 3 bases, J lost 0 bases, and 16 bases lay in between. For the CDR3, the DNA is TGCGCCAGCAGCTCGGACTCCTCCCCTAGCTCCTATAATTCACCCCTCCACTTT. It is translated as CASSSDSSPSSYNSPLHF.

The chain recombines TRBV19 with TRBJ2-7; no firm D call. This CDR3 region has 14 residues. Germline V gene data show CDR1 as LNHDA and CDR2 as SQIVND (reference sequence). Trimming removed 3 bases from V and 0 bases from J, with 9 bases in between. CDR3 in DNA: TGTGCCAGTAGTATCTCTGGCGTCTCCTACGAGCAGTACTTC. Translated, it gives CASSISGVSYEQYF.

There are a few counts of this clone. This sequence joins TRBV28 and TRBJ1-2; a weak D match, TRBD1 (5 bases). V was shortened by 5 bases and J by 4 bases, with 17 bases between the two germline ends. The CDR3 runs to 15 residues. Germline values: CDR1 MDHEN, CDR2 SYDVKM. The CDR3 protein is CASSDITREGYGYTF. The CDR3 DNA follows: TGTGCCAGCAGTGATATCACCAGGGAGGGCTATGGCTACACCTTC.

J is TRBJ1-2 and V is TRBV21-1. TRBV21-1 is a recognized pseudogene. The CDR3 runs 12 residues. CDR3 residues: CARERRVNGYTF. The CDR3 DNA is TGTGCCAGAGAACGGAGGGTCAATGGCTACACCTTC.

This sequence joins TRBV4-1 and TRBJ2-7; 9 bases match TRBD1. This CDR3 contains 14 residues. The ends lost 2 bases at V and 3 bases at J; junction bases unmatched: 2. The germline V gene has CDR1 MGHRA and CDR2 YSYEKL. The CDR3 reads CASSQPGQGYEQYF. CDR3 sequence (DNA): TGCGCCAGCAGCCAACCGGGACAGGGCTACGAGCAGTACTTC.

The table lists this clone with a count of one. V is TRBV7-9 and J is TRBJ2-3; D ambiguous. With 1 base removed from V and 3 bases from J, the gap between germline ends came to 11 bases. Looked up from germline, CDR1 is SEHNR and CDR2 is FQNEAQ (reference sequence). CDR3 size: 15 residues. CDR3 DNA sequence: TGTGCCAGCAGCTTAGGACGAATCCTTACAGATACGCAGTATTTT. This encodes CASSLGRILTDTQYF.